This TCR beta chain was identified in a study of T cells after yellow fever vaccination. Study details: Those fractions that held only low numbers of cells were prepared using the SMART-Seq v4 Ultra Low Input RNA kit.

In regard to this clonotype: Its antigen is currently unknown.

Study observations and caveats: Faster peaking, at day 5 versus 15, marked a secondary response that was weaker.

UMIs were added to TCR cDNA along with a universal primer site when it was made by 5'RACE template switching. TCRdb reprocessed the 5' RACE reads with MiXCR, giving one entry per CDR3 protein. The sample lists approximately 260,000 distinct CDR3 sequences; around 13% were seen once. This TCR was recovered from a man younger than 40 who received the YFV17D yellow fever vaccine. The sample was CD4+ T cells sorted from PBMCs, taken 45 days after the yellow fever booster vaccination.

The CDR3 DNA follows: TGCAGTGCTACCCAATTGGGGGGCCGCCCAGATACGCAGTATTTT. Its translation is CSATQLGGRPDTQYF. The chain recombines TRBV20-1 with TRBJ2-3, with D perhaps given as TRBD1 or TRBD2 (6 bases each). This CDR3 contains 15 residues. The V gene's germline CDR1 is DFQATT and CDR2 SNEGSKA (reference sequence). Between the trimmed V and J ends, which lost 4 bases and 4 bases, there was a span of 18 bases.